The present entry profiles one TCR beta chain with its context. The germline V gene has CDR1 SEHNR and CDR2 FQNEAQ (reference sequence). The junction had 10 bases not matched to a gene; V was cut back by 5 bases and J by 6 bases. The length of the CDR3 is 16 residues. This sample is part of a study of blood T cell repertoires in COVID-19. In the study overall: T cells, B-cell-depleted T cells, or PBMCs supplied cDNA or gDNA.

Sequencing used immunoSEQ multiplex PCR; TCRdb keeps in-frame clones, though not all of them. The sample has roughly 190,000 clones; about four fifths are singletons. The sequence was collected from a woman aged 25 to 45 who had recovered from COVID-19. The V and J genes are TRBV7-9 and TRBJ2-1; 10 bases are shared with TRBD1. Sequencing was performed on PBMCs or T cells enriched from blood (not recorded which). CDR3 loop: CASSPRTGGYVNEQFF. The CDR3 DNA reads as TGTGCCAGCAGCCCCCGGACAGGGGGTTATGTCAATGAGCAGTTCTTC. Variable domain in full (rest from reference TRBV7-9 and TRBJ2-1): DTGVSQNPRHKITKRGQNVTFRCDPISEHNRLYWYRQTLGQGPEFLTYFQNEAQLEKSRLLSDRFSAERPKGSFSTLEIQRTEQGDSAMYLCASSPRTGGYVNEQFFGPGTRLTVL.